This TCR beta chain emerged from a study of blood T cell repertoires in COVID-19. Per the authors' pipeline: Estimation of nucleated cell counts relied on the amplification of reference gene primers. Only in-frame clones appear in the TCRdb table, and some are missing; sequencing was by immunoSEQ multiplex PCR. V, J and clone size are taken as reported in that table, and D and trimming were inferred from the DNA itself. In the table there are about 440,000 clones, about 91% of which are singletons. The CDR3 totals 14 residues. Germline assignment: CDR1 MNHEY and CDR2 SVGAGI. The J segment lost 2 bases and the V segment lost 6 bases, leaving 7 bases of the junction unmatched.

V gene TRBV6-5 combines with J gene TRBJ2-7; 7 nucleotides match TRBD1. The clonotype comes from a woman aged 45-59 years with COVID-19, enrolled during active disease. Sequencing input: peripheral blood. CDR3 sequence: CASRIDRDTYEQYF. The CDR3 coding sequence is TGTGCCAGCAGAATTGACAGGGATACCTACGAGCAGTACTTC.